These 27 T cell receptor beta chains came from one sample sequenced in a study of cytomegalovirus exposure and HLA in healthy donors. Both 60 Vbeta primers and 13 Jbeta primers went into the PCR. Sequencing was performed with immunoSEQ multiplex PCR; in TCRdb, only in-frame clones are kept and a portion is missing. The sample has a few hundred thousand clones; about 75% are singletons. Sequencing used PBMCs. These receptors all come from a woman in her twenties or thirties in good health and CMV-seronegative.

This clone was seen once. The V and J genes are TRBV5-1 and TRBJ2-7; TRBD1 is a possible D gene (6 bases). Trimming left V 4 bases short and J 0 bases short, with 14 bases between. Germline V gene sequence: CDR1 SGHRS, CDR2 YFSETQ. This CDR3 region has 15 residues. This CDR3 reads CASSMDSGFSYEQYF. The CDR3 DNA reads TGCGCCAGCAGCATGGACAGTGGTTTCTCCTACGAGCAGTACTTC.

Note on this clone: An end of the junction differs from the germline gene, which may be a read error. The DNA for the CDR3 is TGTGCCAGCAGCTTACAGAATTTTGGAGCGGGTCGCGATTTT. Protein: CASSLQNFGAGRDF. The rearrangement joins TRBV13 to TRBJ2-3; TRBD2 is a possible D gene (6 bases). The germline V gene encodes CDR1 PRHDT and CDR2 FYEKMQ (reference sequence). This CDR3 region has 14 residues.

The sample holds one count of this clone. CDR3 protein: CASSLMASGTIGGIYEQYF. The CDR3 region has the DNA TGTGCCAGCAGCTTAATGGCTAGCGGAACTATCGGGGGGATATACGAGCAGTACTTC. The gene calls are TRBV7-4 and TRBJ2-5; TRBD2 agrees at 7 bases. The DNA end is a closer match to TRBJ2-7, so the J assignment may be wrong. This CDR3 comprises 19 residues. Germline CDR1 SGHVT, CDR2 SQSDAQ.

V is TRBV11-3 and J is TRBJ2-3; D gene ambiguous. The V and J ends lost 4 bases and 3 bases respectively, with 5 bases between them. CDR3 size: 12 residues. Looked up from germline, CDR1 is SGHNT and CDR2 is YENEEA. CDR3 in amino acids: CASSSLTDTQYF. The CDR3, as DNA: TGTGCCAGCAGCTCACTAACAGATACGCAGTATTTT.

J is TRBJ2-7 and V is TRBV9; no definite D call. The V gene lost 0 bases and the J gene lost 0 bases, with 10 bases spanning the gap. The CDR3 consists of 15 residues. Germline V gene sequence: CDR1 SGDLS, CDR2 YYNGEE. CDR3 residues: CASSVGAPYSYEQYF. In DNA, the CDR3 is TGTGCCAGCAGCGTAGGGGCCCCCTACTCCTACGAGCAGTACTTC.

J is TRBJ2-5 and V is TRBV9; 7 bases are shared with TRBD1. The CDR3 extends over 14 amino acids. Germline V gives CDR1 SGDLS, CDR2 YYNGEE. V trimming: 3 bases; J trimming: 4 bases; junction bases outside the gene matches: 6. CDR3 amino acids: CASSASQGRETQYF. The DNA for the CDR3 is TGTGCCAGCAGCGCTTCACAGGGGAGAGAGACCCAGTACTTC.

This clone was found a few times. At one of its ends the junction is not consistent with the germline gene, which may arise from a read error. The V and J genes are TRBV11-2 and TRBJ1-4; a weak D match, TRBD1 (6 bases). The germline CDR1 and CDR2 sequences are SGHAT and FQNNGV. The CDR3 consists of 19 residues. The CDR3 DNA sequence: TGTGCCAGCATCTTAGATCCTGCTCCGCACAGGGTTGCTAATGAAAAACTGTTTTTT. Translated: CASILDPAPHRVANEKLFF.

This clone was detected once. The CDR3 sequence is CATQQGPRGYGYTF. The CDR3 region has the DNA TGTGCCACCCAGCAGGGGCCAAGAGGCTATGGCTACACCTTC. This rearrangement joins TRBV6-6 to TRBJ1-2; tentative D call: TRBD1 (6 bases). The CDR3 extends over 14 amino acids. Germline CDR1 MNHNY, CDR2 SVGAGI (reference sequence). V lost 10 bases, J lost 4 bases, and 19 bases lay in between.

The chain uses TRBV27 and TRBJ2-3, with D maybe TRBD1 (6 bases). The CDR3 is made up of 15 amino acids. V lost 8 bases, J lost 4 bases, and 19 bases lay in between. Germline CDR1 reads MNHEY; CDR2 reads SMNVEV (reference sequence). The CDR3 is CASGYTGIRSDTQYF. DNA for the CDR3: TGTGCCAGCGGGTATACAGGGATTAGATCAGATACGCAGTATTTT.

This clone was seen only a few times. Different DNA sequences within this sample yield the same CDR3. This chain uses TRBV7-9 with TRBJ2-1; 7 nucleotides align to TRBD2. CDR3 length equals 15 residues. V lost 2 bases, J lost 0 bases, and 1 base stayed unmatched. The germline V gene has CDR1 SEHNR and CDR2 FQNEAQ (reference sequence). For the CDR3, the DNA is TGTGCCAGCAGCTTATCGGGGGGCTCCTACAATGAGCAGTTCTTC. Translating gives CASSLSGGSYNEQFF.

J is TRBJ2-1 and V is TRBV7-9; 8 positions agree with TRBD1. The CDR3 covers 14 residues. V was pared by 5 bases and J by 5 bases, with 5 bases of the junction left unmatched. Germline CDR1 is SEHNR and CDR2 is FQNEAQ (reference sequence). The CDR3 nucleotides are TGTGCCAGCAGCCCCAGGGGGCTGGACAATGAGCAGTTCTTC. This codes for CASSPRGLDNEQFF.

This rearrangement joins TRBV15 to TRBJ1-6, with 9 bases identical to TRBD1. Per the germline V gene, CDR1 is LNHNV and CDR2 is YYDKDF (reference sequence). CDR3 length: 15 amino acids. Losses at the gene ends were 0 bases for V and 9 bases for J; bases not matched to a gene: 3. The CDR3 DNA reads as TGTGCCACCAGCAGAGAGGGACAGGGAAGTTCACCCCTCCACTTT. It specifies CATSREGQGSSPLHF.

The chain uses TRBV2 and TRBJ2-1; 10 nucleotides line up with TRBD2. The CDR3 loop spans 15 amino acids. Germline V CDR1 and CDR2: SNHLY, FYNNEI. Unmatched junction bases numbered 9, after V lost 6 bases and J lost 7 bases. The chain's CDR3 is CASRVLAGEGNEQFF. For the CDR3, the DNA is TGTGCCAGCAGAGTGCTAGCGGGAGAAGGTAATGAGCAGTTCTTC.

The V gene is TRBV25-1, the J gene TRBJ2-3; no clear D. Trimming took off 4 bases at V and 2 bases at J, with 10 bases between the two ends. Germline V gives CDR1 MGHDK, CDR2 SYGVNS. This CDR3 is built from 14 residues. CDR3 in amino acids: CASSGHVPTDTQYF. In DNA form, the CDR3 reads TGTGCCAGCAGTGGACACGTTCCCACAGATACGCAGTATTTT.

The chain recombines TRBV15 with TRBJ1-5; 10 bases are a match to TRBD1. CDR1 is LNHNV, CDR2 YYDKDF, per germline (reference sequence). The junction had 9 bases not matched to a gene; V was cut back by 0 bases and J by 7 bases. This CDR3 is 17 amino acids long. The CDR3: CATSRDYSGQGNQPQHF. The DNA for the CDR3 is TGTGCCACCAGCAGAGACTATTCGGGACAGGGGAACCAGCCCCAGCATTTT.

The genes are TRBV11-2 and TRBJ1-3; D is ambiguous. In germline, CDR1 is SGHAT, CDR2 FQNNGV. This CDR3 has 16 residues. V lost 5 bases and J 4 bases, leaving 18 bases between the germline ends. In DNA form, the CDR3 reads TGTGCCAGCAGCGACTACCGGACGACCCGGGGAAACACCATATATTTT. This encodes CASSDYRTTRGNTIYF.

The chain recombines TRBV19 with TRBJ2-3; TRBD2 aligns across 8 bases. Germline lookup yields CDR1 LNHDA and CDR2 SQIVND (reference sequence). J gave up 2 bases and V 6 bases, and 10 bases lay outside the gene matches. This CDR3 region has 16 residues. The CDR3 sequence is CASRSILAGTTDTQYF. The CDR3 DNA is TGTGCCAGTAGGTCGATTTTAGCGGGGACCACAGATACGCAGTATTTT. The whole variable domain, filled in from reference TRBV19 and TRBJ2-3, reads DGGITQSPKYLFRKEGQNVTLSCEQNLNHDAMYWYRQDPGQGLRLIYYSQIVNDFQKGDIAEGYSVSREKKESFPLTVTSAQKNPTAFYLCASRSILAGTTDTQYFGPGTRLTVL.

The chain has TRBV27 and TRBJ1-5; D uncertain. The CDR3 spans 13 residues. Trimming stripped 3 bases from V and 2 bases from J, with 5 bases between. Germline loops: CDR1 MNHEY, CDR2 SMNVEV (reference sequence). CDR3 sequence: CASSFSGNQPQHF. CDR3 bases: TGTGCCAGCAGTTTCTCTGGCAATCAGCCCCAGCATTTT.

The chain employs TRBV5-6 and TRBJ1-3; D possibly corresponds to TRBD1 (6 bases). V lost 1 base and J lost 1, with 6 bases in between. Germline V lookup: CDR1 SGHDT, CDR2 YYEEEE. There are 14 residues in the CDR3. DNA of the CDR3: TGTGCCAGCAGCTTGACAGGGTCTGGAAACACCATATATTTT. Translation: CASSLTGSGNTIYF.

The genes are TRBV25-1 and TRBJ2-2; 9 bases match TRBD2. Per germline, CDR1 MGHDK and CDR2 SYGVNS. After removal of 6 bases from V and 5 bases from J, the junction contained 7 bases not matched to a gene. The CDR3 runs 15 residues. CDR3 nucleotide sequence: TGTGCCAGCAGCGCCGGGACTAGCAGGACCGGGGAGCTGTTTTTT. Translated: CASSAGTSRTGELFF. The full variable domain, its missing parts supplied by reference TRBV25-1 and TRBJ2-2, is EADIYQTPRYLVIGTGKKITLECSQTMGHDKMYWYQQDPGMELHLIHYSYGVNSTEKGDLSSESTVSRIRTEHFPLTLESARPSHTSQYLCASSAGTSRTGELFFGEGSRLTVL.

The V gene is TRBV19, the J gene TRBJ1-1, with D hard to call. CDR3 size: 14 residues. Germline V gives CDR1 LNHDA, CDR2 SQIVND (reference sequence). V lost 2 bases and J lost 3, with 10 bases in between. In DNA, the CDR3 is TGTGCCAGTAGTATACCCGGGTTGGACACTGAAGCTTTCTTT. It encodes CASSIPGLDTEAFF.

Only a few counts were recorded for this clone. The chain employs TRBV29-1 and TRBJ1-1, with D unclear. This CDR3 contains 12 residues. V lost 3 bases and J 5 bases, leaving 10 bases between the germline ends. Germline CDR1 is SQVTM and CDR2 is ANQGSEA. The CDR3 nucleotides are TGCAGCGTTGATTGGGGAGGGACTGAAGCTTTCTTT. It translates to CSVDWGGTEAFF.

This rearrangement joins TRBV7-3 to TRBJ2-5, with D possibly matching TRBD2 (6 bases). Judging by the DNA end, TRBJ2-7 fits better; the J call may be wrong. The CDR3 contains 14 residues. Germline V gene sequence: CDR1 SGHTA, CDR2 FQGTGA. The CDR3 DNA follows: TGTGCCAGCAGCTTAGGGGGGACTCCCTACGAGCAGTACTTC. The encoded protein is CASSLGGTPYEQYF.

Concerning this clone: Relative to the germline gene, one junction end is altered; a read error may explain this. The chain recombines TRBV6-5 with TRBJ1-2, with D perhaps matching TRBD1 (5 bases). The germline V gene has CDR1 MNHEY and CDR2 SVGAGI. The CDR3 extends over 13 amino acids. In DNA, the CDR3 is TGTGCCAGCAGTGAATCAGGGAACTCTGGCTACACCTTC. Its translation is CASSESGNSGYTF.

About this clone itself: The germline gene is not matched at one end of the junction; a read error may be the cause. The gene calls are TRBV7-9 and TRBJ1-1; D not certain. This CDR3 has 13 amino acids. CDR1 is SEHNR, CDR2 FQNEAQ, per germline (reference sequence). In DNA form, the CDR3 reads TGTTCCAGCAGCTTTTTAAAGAACACTGAAGCTTTCTTT. This encodes CSSSFLKNTEAFF.

The rearrangement joins TRBV27 to TRBJ1-1; 8 bases line up with TRBD1. The V gene end was trimmed by 4 bases and the J gene end by 6 bases; junction bases not matched to a gene: 4. In germline, CDR1 is MNHEY, CDR2 SMNVEV (reference sequence). The CDR3 has 13 amino acids. CDR3 residues: CASSSNRGAEAFF. The CDR3 nucleotides read TGTGCCAGCAGTTCGAACAGGGGGGCTGAAGCTTTCTTT.

The sample holds a few counts of this clone. This chain uses TRBV6-5 with TRBJ2-5; D is undetermined. The CDR3 runs 11 residues. V lost 6 bases and J 5 bases, leaving 7 bases between the germline ends. CDR1 MNHEY and CDR2 SVGAGI come from the germline V gene. For the CDR3, the DNA is TGTGCCAGCAGGGCTGTGGAGACCCAGTACTTC. Its protein is CASRAVETQYF.